This T cell receptor beta chain was observed in a study of T cell repertoires in aging, cancer and after chemotherapy. Findings and caveats of the study: Healthy donors lost TCR diversity with age mainly through richness, cancer patients through richness and evenness.

The template was genomic DNA from peripheral blood, not RNA. This clonotype was picked up a small number of times. Its antigen remains unknown. The length of the CDR3 is 11 residues. Germline loops: CDR1 KGHSH, CDR2 LQKENI. The V and J ends lost 1 base and 5 bases respectively, with 1 base between them. A mixed TRB-A/B primer pool amplified rearranged TRB by multiplex touch-down PCR. MiXCR was run by TCRdb on the multiplex PCR reads, yielding one entry per CDR3 protein. This sample has roughly 6,600 distinct CDR3 sequences; roughly 30% occur once, and the top ten carry about 6.6%. The chain has TRBV18 and TRBJ2-3, with D hard to call. The sequencing input was blood. This sequence originates from a human donor in good health. The CDR3 protein is CASSPQDTQYF. The CDR3 DNA follows: TGTGCCAGCTCACCACAAGATACGCAGTATTTT.